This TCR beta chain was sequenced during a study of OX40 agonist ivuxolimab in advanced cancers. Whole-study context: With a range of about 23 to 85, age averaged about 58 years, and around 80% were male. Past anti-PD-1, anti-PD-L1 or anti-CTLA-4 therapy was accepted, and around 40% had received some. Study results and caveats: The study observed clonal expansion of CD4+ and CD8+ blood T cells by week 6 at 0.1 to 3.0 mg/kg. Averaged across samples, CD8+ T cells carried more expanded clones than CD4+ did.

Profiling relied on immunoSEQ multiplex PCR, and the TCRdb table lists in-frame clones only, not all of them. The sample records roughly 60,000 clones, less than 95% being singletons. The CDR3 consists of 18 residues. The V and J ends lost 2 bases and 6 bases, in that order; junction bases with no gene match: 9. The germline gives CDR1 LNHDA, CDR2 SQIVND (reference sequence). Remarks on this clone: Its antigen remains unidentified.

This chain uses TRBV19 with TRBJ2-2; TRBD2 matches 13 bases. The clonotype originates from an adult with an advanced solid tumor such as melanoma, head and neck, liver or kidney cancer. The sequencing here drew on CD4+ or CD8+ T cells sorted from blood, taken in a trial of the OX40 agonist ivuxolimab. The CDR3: CASSITTSGRLQAGELFF. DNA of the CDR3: TGTGCCAGTAGTATAACGACTAGCGGGAGGCTCCAGGCCGGGGAGCTGTTTTTT.